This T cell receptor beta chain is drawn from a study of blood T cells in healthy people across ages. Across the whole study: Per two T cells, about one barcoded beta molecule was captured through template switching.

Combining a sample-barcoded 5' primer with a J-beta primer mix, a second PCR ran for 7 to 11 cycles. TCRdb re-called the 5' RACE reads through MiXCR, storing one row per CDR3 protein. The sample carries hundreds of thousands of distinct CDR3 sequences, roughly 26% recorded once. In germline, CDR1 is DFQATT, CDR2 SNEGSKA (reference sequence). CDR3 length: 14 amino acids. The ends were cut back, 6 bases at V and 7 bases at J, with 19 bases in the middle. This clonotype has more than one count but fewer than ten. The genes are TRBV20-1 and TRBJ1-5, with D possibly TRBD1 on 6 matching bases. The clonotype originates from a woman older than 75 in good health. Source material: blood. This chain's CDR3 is CSATRQALDQPQHF. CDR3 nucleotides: TGCAGTGCGACCCGACAGGCTTTAGACCAGCCCCAGCATTTT.